This T cell receptor (beta chain) originates from a study of blood T cell repertoires in COVID-19. In the study's own analysis: How many nucleated cells were present was estimated from reference gene primer amplification. The assay was immunoSEQ multiplex PCR, and TCRdb's table has in-frame clones only and misses some. D and trimming were read from the DNA, whereas the V and J calls and clone size are those reported in that table. The profile shows 250,000 to 400,000 clones, about 87% of them singletons. V trimming: 4 bases; J trimming: 5 bases; junction bases outside the gene matches: 8. Germline V gives CDR1 SGDLS, CDR2 YYNGEE. The CDR3 is 15 amino acids. This clone is a singleton in its sample.

The TCR sequence derives from a woman between 25 and 40 years old with COVID-19, enrolled during active disease. The sample taken for sequencing was peripheral blood. The chain recombines TRBV9 with TRBJ2-7; TRBD2 aligns across 11 bases. DNA for the CDR3: TGTGCCAGCAGCTCCCTGGGACTAGCGGAAAACGAGCAGTACTTC. Its translation is CASSSLGLAENEQYF.